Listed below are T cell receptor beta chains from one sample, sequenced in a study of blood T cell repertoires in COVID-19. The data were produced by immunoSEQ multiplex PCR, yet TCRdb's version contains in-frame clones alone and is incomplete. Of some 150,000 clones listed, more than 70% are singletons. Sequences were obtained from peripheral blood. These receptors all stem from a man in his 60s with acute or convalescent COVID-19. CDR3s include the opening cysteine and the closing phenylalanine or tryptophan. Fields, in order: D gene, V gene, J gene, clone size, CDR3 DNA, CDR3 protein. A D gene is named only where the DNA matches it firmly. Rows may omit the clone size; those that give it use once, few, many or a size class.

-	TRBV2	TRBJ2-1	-	TGTGCCAGCAGTGAAAGAGCCCTAACTGGCAATGAGCAGTTCTTC	CASSERALTGNEQFF
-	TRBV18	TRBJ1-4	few	TGTGCCAGCTCACCTCAAGGGAGCGAAAAACTGTTTTTT	CASSPQGSEKLFF
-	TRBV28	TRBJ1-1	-	TGTGCCAGCAGAACACTACACCCTATTTACACTGAAGCTTTCTTT	CASRTLHPIYTEAFF
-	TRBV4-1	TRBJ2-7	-	TGCGCCAGCAGCCAACTCCCTGAGTTGGGGCGATACGAGCAGTACTTC	CASSQLPELGRYEQYF
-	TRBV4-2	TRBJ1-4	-	TGTGCCAGCAGCCAAGATCGGGAAAAACTGTTTTTT	CASSQDREKLFF
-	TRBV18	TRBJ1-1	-	TGTGCCAGCTCACCATTCTTGGGGGAGGGGAACACTGAAGCTTTCTTT	CASSPFLGEGNTEAFF
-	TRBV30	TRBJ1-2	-	TGTGCCTGGAGTGTTTCAGTCAGGGGTGTTGATGGCTACACCTTC	CAWSVSVRGVDGYTF
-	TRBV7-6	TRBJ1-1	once	TGTGCCAGCAGCTTAGCGCCGGCAGGGAGGGCTGAAGCTTTCTTT	CASSLAPAGRAEAFF
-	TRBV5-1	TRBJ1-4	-	TGCGCCAGCAGCTCTGACAGAGAAAAACTGTTTTTT	CASSSDREKLFF
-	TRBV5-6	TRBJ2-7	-	TGTGCCAGCAGCTTGCAGGCTCGCCGGGGAGGTTCCCCCTACGAGCAGTACTTC	CASSLQARRGGSPYEQYF
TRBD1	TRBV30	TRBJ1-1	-	TGTGCCTGGAGTGTACCTCAAGGGACCCCAGACAGGGTAAGCACTGAAGCTTTCTTT	CAWSVPQGTPDRVSTEAFF
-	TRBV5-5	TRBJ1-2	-	TGTGCCAGCAGCCCTGGGGCGTTCTCCTATGGCTACACCTTC	CASSPGAFSYGYTF
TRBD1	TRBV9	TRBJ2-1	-	TGTGCCAGCAGCGCTAGGGGCCCGGGACAGGGTGACAATGAGCAGTTCTTC	CASSARGPGQGDNEQFF
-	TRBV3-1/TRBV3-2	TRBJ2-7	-	TGTGCCAGCAGCCAAGAGGGGACACCTTCCTACGAGCAGTACTTC	CASSQEGTPSYEQYF
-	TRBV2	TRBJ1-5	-	TGTGCCAGCAGTCCCCTCCGGCCAGGGAATCAGCCCCAGCATTTT	CASSPLRPGNQPQHF
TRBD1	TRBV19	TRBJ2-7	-	TGTGCCAGTAGCCCCCTTGACAGGGGGCAATTCCACGAGCAGTACTTC	CASSPLDRGQFHEQYF
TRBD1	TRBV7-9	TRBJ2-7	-	TGTGCCAGCAGCTTAGCAGGGACAGTGGGGCGTGACGAGCAGTACTTC	CASSLAGTVGRDEQYF
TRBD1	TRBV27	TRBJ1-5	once	TGTGCCAGCAGACGGGACAGGGACAATCAGCCCCAGCATTTT	CASRRDRDNQPQHF
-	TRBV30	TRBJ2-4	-	TGTGCCTGGAGTTTTTCGGGCCGGGGCATTCAGTACTTC	CAWSFSGRGIQYF
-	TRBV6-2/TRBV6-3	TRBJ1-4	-	TGTGCCAGCAGTACCCGTGCGGGGTCGACTAATGAAAAACTGTTTTTT	CASSTRAGSTNEKLFF
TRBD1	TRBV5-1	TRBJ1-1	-	TGCGCCAGCAGCTGGGGTGGGGGGACAGCCTTGAACACTGAAGCTTTCTTT	CASSWGGGTALNTEAFF
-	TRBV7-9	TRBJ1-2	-	TGTGCCAGCAGCTTACGGGACAACGATGGCTACACCTTC	CASSLRDNDGYTF
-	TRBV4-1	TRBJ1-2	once	TGCGCCAGCAGCCAGACAACTAACTATGGCTACACCTTC	CASSQTTNYGYTF
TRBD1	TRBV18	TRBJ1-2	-	TGTGCCAGCTCACCTTGGGAAAGACGACAGGGGTTGTTTAACTATGGCTACACCTTC	CASSPWERRQGLFNYGYTF
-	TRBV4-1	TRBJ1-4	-	TGCGCCAGCAGCCAAGATCGACGGGGAGCAACTAATGAAAAACTGTTTTTT	CASSQDRRGATNEKLFF
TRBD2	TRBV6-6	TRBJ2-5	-	TGTGCCAGCAGTTACGGACTAGCGGGGGGGCTAGAGACCCAGTACTTC	CASSYGLAGGLETQYF
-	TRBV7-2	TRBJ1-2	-	TGTGCCAGCAGCTTAGGCATGAGTGGCTACACCTTC	CASSLGMSGYTF
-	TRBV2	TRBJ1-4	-	TGTGCCAGCAGTGTTCCGCTACGTGGTAATGAAAAACTGTTTTTT	CASSVPLRGNEKLFF
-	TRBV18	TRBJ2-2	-	TGTGCCAGCTCACCAGAGGACAGCCCCAACACCGGGGAGCTGTTTTTT	CASSPEDSPNTGELFF
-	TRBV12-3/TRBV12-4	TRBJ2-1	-	TGTGCCAGCAGTTTGGCCAGGGACAATGAGCAGTTCTTC	CASSLARDNEQFF
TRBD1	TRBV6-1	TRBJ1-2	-	TGTGCCAGCAGTGAACTAAGGGGGCTGGGCTATGGCTACACCTTC	CASSELRGLGYGYTF
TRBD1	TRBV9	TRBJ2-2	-	TGTGCCAGCAGCCTTCGGACAGGGCAGACCGGGGAGCTGTTTTTT	CASSLRTGQTGELFF
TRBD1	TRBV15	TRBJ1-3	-	TGTGCCACCAGCAGAGACCTACCGGACCAAACAGGGGGCACTTTATACACCATATATTTT	CATSRDLPDQTGGTLYTIYF
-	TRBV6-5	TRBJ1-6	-	TGTGCCAGCAGTTACCTTAGAGACAGAAGAGAGTCACCCCTCCACTTT	CASSYLRDRRESPLHF
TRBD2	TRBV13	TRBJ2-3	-	TGTGCCAGCAGCTCCTTAGCGGGGGGCCCACCAGATACGCAGTATTTT	CASSSLAGGPPDTQYF
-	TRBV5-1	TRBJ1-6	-	TGCGCCAGCAGCTTGGGGGGAGGGGAGCCCCTCCACTTT	CASSLGGGEPLHF
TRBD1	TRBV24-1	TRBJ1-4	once	TGTGCCACCAGTGATTCGGGACAGGGGATGAAACTGTTTTTT	CATSDSGQGMKLFF
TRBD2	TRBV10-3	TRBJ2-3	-	TGTGCCATCAGTGGGGGGGGTCCCCTCACGGCAGATACGCAGTATTTT	CAISGGGPLTADTQYF
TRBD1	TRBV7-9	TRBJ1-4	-	TGTGCCAGCAGCTTACTGGGACAGGGTTACGAAAAACTGTTTTTT	CASSLLGQGYEKLFF
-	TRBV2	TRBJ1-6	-	TGTGCCAGCAGGGCCGACGAGGATTATAATTCACCCCTCCACTTT	CASRADEDYNSPLHF
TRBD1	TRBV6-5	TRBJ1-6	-	TGTGCCAGCAGCAGGGACAGCAATAATTCACCCCTCCACTTT	CASSRDSNNSPLHF
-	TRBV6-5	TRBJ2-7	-	TGTGCCAGCAGTTACGGGCAGGGCCCCGAGCAGTACTTC	CASSYGQGPEQYF
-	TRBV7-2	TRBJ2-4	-	TGTGCCAGCAGTCCTGGACAGAATCTAGCCAAAAACATTCAGTACTTC	CASSPGQNLAKNIQYF
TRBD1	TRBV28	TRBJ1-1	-	TGTGCCAGCACCCTGGAAGCCGGACAGGGCACTGAAGCTTTCTTT	CASTLEAGQGTEAFF
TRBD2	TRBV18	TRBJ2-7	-	TGTGCCAGCTCACCAACTAGCGGGGGCTCCTACGAGCAGTACTTC	CASSPTSGGSYEQYF
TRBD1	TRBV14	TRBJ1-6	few	TGTGCCAGCAGCCAACGACAGGGGAATCCCCTCCACTTT	CASSQRQGNPLHF
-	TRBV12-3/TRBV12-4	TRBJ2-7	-	TGTGCCAGCAGTTTTAGGGGCGAGCAGTACTTC	CASSFRGEQYF
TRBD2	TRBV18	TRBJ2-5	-	TGTGCCAGCTCACGTGGACTAGCTGGGGCCCAGTACTTC	CASSRGLAGAQYF
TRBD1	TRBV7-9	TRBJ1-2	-	TGTGCCAGCAGCTCGGGACAGGTGGGATATGACACCTTC	CASSSGQVGYDTF
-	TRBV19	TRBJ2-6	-	TGTGCCAGTATGGGGACACCTCACTCTGGGGCCAACGTCCTGACTTTC	CASMGTPHSGANVLTF
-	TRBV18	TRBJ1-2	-	TGTGCCAGCTCACCCTCGCCGGGGTTTCACTATGGCTACACCTTC	CASSPSPGFHYGYTF
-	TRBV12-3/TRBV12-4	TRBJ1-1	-	TGTGCCAGCAGCAGTACAGGGTACACTGAAGCTTTCTTT	CASSSTGYTEAFF